The next 32 T cell receptor beta chains were all read from a single sample in a study of cytomegalovirus exposure and HLA in healthy donors. The PCR used 60 Vbeta and 13 Jbeta primers. The repertoire was sequenced with immunoSEQ multiplex PCR; TCRdb's copy has only in-frame clones and lacks some. This sample has 150,000 to 200,000 clones, with under 70% found just once. Sequenced sample: PBMCs. These receptors were taken from a man aged 25 to 40 in good health and CMV-seropositive.

This clone has a single count. The gene calls are TRBV30 and TRBJ1-1; 9 bases are shared with TRBD1. Germline V lookup: CDR1 GTSNPN, CDR2 SVGIG (reference sequence). V lost 7 bases to trimming and J lost 5 bases; unmatched junction nucleotides: 5. The CDR3 contains 12 residues. In DNA form, the CDR3 reads TGTGCCTTACAGACAGGGGGAACTGAAGCTTTCTTT. It specifies CALQTGGTEAFF. The variable domain in full, completed from reference TRBV30 and TRBJ1-1, reads SQTIHQWPATLVQPVGSPLSLECTVEGTSNPNLYWYRQAAGRGLQLLFYSVGIGQISSEVPQNLSASRPQDRQFILSSKKLLLSDSGFYLCALQTGGTEAFFGQGTRLTVV.

The chain is built from TRBV30 and TRBJ1-1; 7 bases line up with TRBD1. J gave up 7 bases and V 5 bases, and 10 bases lay outside the gene matches. Germline CDR1 GTSNPN, CDR2 SVGIG (reference sequence). CDR3 length: 13 amino acids. CDR3 amino acids: CAWGNRGSFEAFF. The CDR3 DNA is TGTGCCTGGGGAAACAGGGGTTCCTTTGAAGCTTTCTTT.

This chain uses TRBV4-1 with TRBJ1-1, with D tentatively TRBD1 (5 bases). The CDR3 totals 15 residues. Per the germline V gene, CDR1 is MGHRA and CDR2 is YSYEKL. Trimming cost V 4 bases and J 0 bases, with 12 bases left between them. The CDR3 protein is CASSRQGQVNTEAFF. CDR3 nucleotides: TGCGCCAGCAGCCGACAAGGACAAGTGAACACTGAAGCTTTCTTT.

V gene TRBV6-5 combines with J gene TRBJ1-5; 11 bases agree with TRBD1. Trimming at V came to 5 bases and at J to 9 bases, leaving 9 bases not matched to a gene. This CDR3 spans 15 amino acids. Germline CDR1 is MNHEY and CDR2 is SVGAGI. CDR3 protein: CASSTLGQGASPQHF. The CDR3 DNA reads TGTGCCAGCAGTACCCTAGGACAGGGGGCATCGCCCCAGCATTTT.

The chain has TRBV7-2 and TRBJ2-1; a weak D match, TRBD1 (6 bases). The CDR3 loop spans 11 amino acids. Germline CDR1 and CDR2: SGHTA and FQGNSA. With 7 bases removed from V and 9 bases from J, the gap between germline ends came to 10 bases. The CDR3: CASTQGGEQFF. The CDR3 region has the DNA TGTGCCAGCACACAGGGCGGTGAGCAGTTCTTC.

The rearrangement links TRBV6-5 to TRBJ2-1, with TRBD2 as a possible D gene (6 bases). Deletions cut 10 bases from V and 6 bases from J, with 16 bases between. CDR3 length equals 13 residues. Germline V lookup: CDR1 MNHEY, CDR2 SVGAGI. The CDR3 coding sequence is TGTGCCACCCTGGACTACCTCGGCAATGAGCAGTTCTTC. Residues: CATLDYLGNEQFF.

The chain carries TRBV6-5 and TRBJ1-4, with D perhaps matching TRBD1 (5 bases). V lost 6 bases, J lost 8 bases, and 16 bases lay in between. Germline-derived CDR1 and CDR2 are MNHEY and SVGAGI. CDR3 length: 14 amino acids. CDR3 sequence (DNA): TGTGCCAGCAGATTACAGGTCGGAGAAGAAAAACTGTTTTTT. Translated: CASRLQVGEEKLFF.

The CDR3 loop reads CASSLGARESDTQYF. The CDR3 region has the DNA TGTGCCAGCAGCTTAGGAGCCAGAGAGTCAGATACGCAGTATTTT. V and J are TRBV7-3 and TRBJ2-3; D not resolved. Trimming took 2 bases from V and 4 from J, leaving 13 bases between them. This CDR3 has 15 residues. The germline V gene has CDR1 SGHTA and CDR2 FQGTGA.

V gene TRBV7-8 combines with J gene TRBJ2-5; possible D gene TRBD1, 6 bases. CDR1 and CDR2 from the germline V gene are SGHVS and FQNEAQ. Trimming left V 2 bases short and J 3 bases short, with 19 bases between. This CDR3 is 17 amino acids long. CDR3: CASSLRQGLYPEETQYF. CDR3 bases: TGTGCCAGCAGCTTACGGCAGGGGTTGTACCCAGAAGAGACCCAGTACTTC.

In its sample, this clone was seen a few times. The chain uses TRBV10-3 and TRBJ1-4; D not resolved. CDR1 and CDR2 (germline): ENHRY, SYGVKD. V was shortened by 3 bases and J by 11 bases, with 19 bases between the two germline ends. This CDR3 has 15 residues. The CDR3 is CAISDTRGYPGKLFF. CDR3 in DNA: TGTGCCATCAGTGACACACGGGGTTACCCTGGGAAACTGTTTTTT.

The chain recombines TRBV6-6 with TRBJ2-7, with 8 nucleotides matching TRBD2. Trimming at V came to 7 bases and at J to 4 bases, leaving 9 bases not matched to a gene. Germline lookup yields CDR1 MNHNY and CDR2 SVGAGI (reference sequence). The CDR3 length is 14 residues. The CDR3 loop is CASNKKRESYEQYF. Here the CDR3 DNA reads TGTGCCAGCAACAAGAAGCGGGAGTCATACGAGCAGTACTTC.

The rearrangement uses TRBV7-3 and TRBJ2-3; 7 positions match TRBD1. CDR3 length equals 13 residues. The germline gives CDR1 SGHTA, CDR2 FQGTGA. J lost 7 bases, V lost 4 bases, and 5 bases had no gene match. CDR3 coding DNA: TGTGCCAGCAGCTCGAACAGGGGTAATACGCAGTATTTT. Encoded protein: CASSSNRGNTQYF.

The chain joins TRBV11-1 to TRBJ2-7; possible D gene TRBD2, 6 bases. This CDR3 contains 14 residues. Deletions cut 5 bases from V and 4 bases from J, with 15 bases between. The germline V gene has CDR1 SGHAT and CDR2 FQDESV (reference sequence). CDR3 in DNA: TGTGCCAGCAGCGTTCCCGGGACTGTATACGAGCAGTACTTC. Amino acid sequence: CASSVPGTVYEQYF. Combining the CDR3 with reference TRBV11-1 and TRBJ2-7 gives the whole variable domain EAEVAQSPRYKITEKSQAVAFWCDPISGHATLYWYRQILGQGPELLVQFQDESVVDDSQLPKDRFSAERLKGVDSTLKIQPAELGDSAMYLCASSVPGTVYEQYFGPGTRLTVT.

The chain recombines TRBV6-1 with TRBJ1-5; D may be TRBD1 (6 bases). CDR1 is MNHNS and CDR2 is SASEGT in the germline V gene. The CDR3 consists of 13 residues. V lost 7 bases and J 3 bases, leaving 10 bases between the germline ends. The CDR3 here is CASTGALNQPQHF. CDR3 nucleotides: TGTGCCAGCACAGGGGCTCTCAATCAGCCCCAGCATTTT.

This clone was seen a few times. This chain joins TRBV6-1 and TRBJ1-1; 8 bases are a match to TRBD1. Per germline, CDR1 MNHNS and CDR2 SASEGT. V was clipped by 4 bases and J by 0 bases; unmatched bases: 4. This CDR3 is 15 amino acids long. DNA for the CDR3: TGTGCCAGCAGTGCGACAGGGGTGTTGAACACTGAAGCTTTCTTT. It is translated as CASSATGVLNTEAFF.

This chain uses TRBV10-1 with TRBJ2-3; D possibly corresponds to TRBD1 (6 bases). Germline-derived CDR1 and CDR2 are WNHNN and SYGVQD (reference sequence). The V and J ends lost 0 bases and 2 bases respectively, with 24 bases between them. The CDR3 contains 20 residues. CDR3 sequence (DNA): TGCGCCAGCAGTGAGTCGATTTTTACCGGTCAGGGGCGAAACACAGATACGCAGTATTTT. Translated, it gives CASSESIFTGQGRNTDTQYF.

DNA for the CDR3: TGTGCCTGGAGTGTAGACTTTTACGAGCAGTACTTC. Translation gives CAWSVDFYEQYF. The rearrangement joins TRBV30 to TRBJ2-5; D gene unclear. TRBJ2-7 explains the end of the DNA better; the J call may be wrong. Germline V gives CDR1 GTSNPN, CDR2 SVGIG (reference sequence). This CDR3 region has 12 residues.

The chain recombines TRBV5-1 with TRBJ2-1; 11 nucleotides agree with TRBD1. CDR1 and CDR2 from the germline V gene are SGHRS and YFSETQ. CDR3 size: 14 residues. After removal of 0 bases from V and 8 bases from J, the junction contained 1 base not matched to a gene. CDR3 sequence reads: CASSLGTGGDEQFF. The CDR3 region has the DNA TGCGCCAGCAGCTTGGGGACAGGGGGCGATGAGCAGTTCTTC.

This clone has just a few counts. J is TRBJ2-1 and V is TRBV28, with 8 bases identical to TRBD2. CDR3 length equals 16 residues. V lost 6 bases and J lost 3; bases outside the gene matches: 10. The germline gives CDR1 MDHEN, CDR2 SYDVKM. Here the CDR3 DNA reads TGTGCCAGCAGGGGGGGACTAGGGGGGGACTACAATGAGCAGTTCTTC. Protein: CASRGGLGGDYNEQFF.

This chain uses TRBV9 with TRBJ2-1, with 7 positions matching TRBD1. This CDR3 contains 17 residues. V shed 0 bases, J shed 8 bases, and the junction held 14 bases outside the gene matches. Germline loops: CDR1 SGDLS, CDR2 YYNGEE. CDR3 nucleotide sequence: TGTGCCAGCAGCGTAGATCCCAACAGGGGTATCATACATGAGCAGTTCTTC. Translation gives CASSVDPNRGIIHEQFF.

This chain uses TRBV10-3 with TRBJ1-2; 9 bases agree with TRBD1. V shed 5 bases, J shed 8 bases, and the junction held 12 bases outside the gene matches. The germline V gene has CDR1 ENHRY and CDR2 SYGVKD. This CDR3 comprises 15 residues. The CDR3 loop is CAISPRDREQAGYTF. Here the CDR3 DNA reads TGTGCCATCAGTCCACGGGACAGGGAGCAGGCCGGCTACACCTTC.

The chain combines TRBV30 with TRBJ2-7; D remains ambiguous. CDR3 size: 12 residues. CDR1 is GTSNPN and CDR2 is SVGIG in the germline V gene (reference sequence). V was pared by 0 bases and J by 3 bases, with 6 bases between. The CDR3 loop is CAWSVNSYEQYF. The CDR3 DNA reads TGTGCCTGGAGTGTGAACAGCTACGAGCAGTACTTC.

The CDR3 protein is CASRDLTGFSYEQYF. The CDR3 nucleotides read TGTGCCAGCCGGGACCTGACAGGGTTCTCCTACGAGCAGTACTTC. This chain uses TRBV6-1 with TRBJ2-7; the match to TRBD1 covers 7 bases. The CDR3 is made up of 15 amino acids. Looked up from germline, CDR1 is MNHNS and CDR2 is SASEGT. With V trimmed by 8 bases and J by 0 bases, 10 bases remained unmatched.

This clone was recorded a few times. V usage is TRBV11-2 and J usage is TRBJ1-5; D gene unclear. This CDR3 is built from 15 residues. The germline gives CDR1 SGHAT, CDR2 FQNNGV. V was cut by 10 bases and J by 0 bases, with 16 bases left in between. CDR3 sequence (DNA): TGTGCCAACCCCCTCGGAGGGTATAGCAATCAGCCCCAGCATTTT. It yields the protein CANPLGGYSNQPQHF. Together with reference TRBV11-2 and TRBJ1-5, the CDR3 gives the full variable domain: EAGVAQSPRYKIIEKRQSVAFWCNPISGHATLYWYQQILGQGPKLLIQFQNNGVVDDSQLPKDRFSAERLKGVDSTLKIQPAKLEDSAVYLCANPLGGYSNQPQHFGDGTRLSIL.

In its sample, this clone was seen once. V and J are TRBV5-1 and TRBJ2-1; weak D call: TRBD2 (5 bases). The length of the CDR3 is 12 residues. Germline V gene data show CDR1 as SGHRS and CDR2 as YFSETQ. Deletions cut 2 bases from V and 8 bases from J, with 8 bases between. The CDR3 region has the DNA TGCGCCAGCAGCTTCGGCGGGTATGAGCAGTTCTTC. It yields the protein CASSFGGYEQFF.

The V gene is TRBV12-5, the J gene TRBJ1-5, with no clear D. Germline CDR1 is LGHNT and CDR2 is FRNRAP. The CDR3 spans 12 residues. The V gene lost 6 bases and the J gene lost 4 bases, with 7 bases spanning the gap. CDR3 DNA: TGTGCTAGTGGATACATAAATCAGCCCCAGCATTTT. Translated, it gives CASGYINQPQHF. Full variable domain (remainder filled in from reference TRBV12-5 and TRBJ1-5): DARVTQTPRHKVTEMGQEVTMRCQPILGHNTVFWYRQTMMQGLELLAYFRNRAPLDDSGMPKDRFSAEMPDATLATLKIQPSEPRDSAVYFCASGYINQPQHFGDGTRLSIL.

The chain combines TRBV5-6 with TRBJ1-1, with TRBD1 matching 8 bases. V lost 2 bases to trimming and J lost 2 bases; unmatched junction nucleotides: 8. CDR3 length equals 16 residues. The germline V gene has CDR1 SGHDT and CDR2 YYEEEE. CDR3 nucleotide sequence: TGTGCCAGCAGCTTTCGCGGGACAGGCTATAACACTGAAGCTTTCTTT. Translating it yields CASSFRGTGYNTEAFF.

The genes are TRBV6-1 and TRBJ2-7; 9 bases agree with TRBD2. This CDR3 contains 12 residues. V was pared by 8 bases and J by 3 bases, with 2 bases of the junction left unmatched. The germline CDR1 and CDR2 sequences are MNHNS and SASEGT. The CDR3 nucleotides are TGTGCCAGCGGGACTAGCAGCTACGAGCAGTACTTC. Protein product: CASGTSSYEQYF.

The rearrangement links TRBV4-2 to TRBJ1-5; D ambiguous. Per germline, CDR1 LGHNA and CDR2 YNFKEQ. Trimming left V 1 base short and J 9 bases short, with 7 bases between. The CDR3 has 12 residues. The CDR3 DNA reads as TGTGCCAGCAGCCAAGTCGGCGGGCCCCAGCATTTT. Residues: CASSQVGGPQHF.

The chain recombines TRBV7-6 with TRBJ2-7, with a tentative D call TRBD2 (5 bases). The CDR3 is 15 amino acids. Germline V CDR1 and CDR2: SGHVS, FNYEAQ. Trimming pared 0 bases from V and 2 bases from J, leaving 11 bases between. In DNA, the CDR3 is TGTGCCAGCAGCTTAGCTTACGGGGTCGCCTACGAGCAGTACTTC. Protein product: CASSLAYGVAYEQYF.

This clone was recorded a few times. The chain recombines TRBV7-9 with TRBJ2-7, with 9 positions matching TRBD2. The CDR3 has 17 amino acids. The germline CDR1 and CDR2 sequences are SEHNR and FQNEAQ (reference sequence). Germline trimming cut 3 bases from V and 0 bases from J; bases unmatched to any gene: 9. This CDR3 reads CASSFWLAGHPSYEQYF. In nucleotides, the CDR3 is TGTGCCAGCAGCTTCTGGCTAGCGGGGCACCCCTCCTACGAGCAGTACTTC.

The V call is TRBV2, the J call TRBJ2-7; 9 positions agree with TRBD1. The trim removed 9 bases at V and 3 bases at J, leaving 12 bases unmatched. Per the germline V gene, CDR1 is SNHLY and CDR2 is FYNNEI. CDR3 length equals 15 residues. The CDR3 nucleotides are TGTGCCAGTAATTACCGACAGGGGGTAGGCTACGAGCAGTACTTC. Amino acids: CASNYRQGVGYEQYF.